The present T cell receptor (beta chain) was sequenced within a study of blood T cell repertoires in COVID-19. Study information: The United States, Italy and Spain supplied acute and convalescent COVID-19 samples. PBMCs, B-cell-depleted T cells, or T cells were the source of the cDNA or gDNA that made up the material.

TCRdb keeps only in-frame clones here, not all; method: immunoSEQ multiplex PCR. The top ten hold more than 8% of the sample, which has 64,000 or so clones, roughly four fifths seen once. The CDR3 is 14 residues long. Trimming stripped 2 bases from V and 8 bases from J, with 14 bases between. Germline V gene data show CDR1 as MNHEY and CDR2 as SVGEGT. The chain carries TRBV6-2 or TRBV6-3 and TRBJ2-3; tentatively, D is TRBD1 (6 bases). The sequenced material came from peripheral blood. This clonotype was obtained from a human donor in a cohort sampled during active COVID-19. This CDR3 reads CASSYGVGAGTQYF. CDR3 DNA sequence: TGTGCCAGCAGTTACGGCGTGGGGGCTGGTACGCAGTATTTT.